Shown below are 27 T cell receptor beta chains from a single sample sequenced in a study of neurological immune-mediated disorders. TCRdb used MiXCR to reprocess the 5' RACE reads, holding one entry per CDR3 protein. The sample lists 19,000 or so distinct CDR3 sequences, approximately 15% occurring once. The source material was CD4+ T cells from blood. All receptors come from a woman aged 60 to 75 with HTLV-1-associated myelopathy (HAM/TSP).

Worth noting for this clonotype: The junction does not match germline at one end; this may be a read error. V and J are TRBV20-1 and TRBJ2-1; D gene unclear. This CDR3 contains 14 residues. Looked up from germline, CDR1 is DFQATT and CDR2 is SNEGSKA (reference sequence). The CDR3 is CSAEESPSYNEKFF. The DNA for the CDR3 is TGCAGTGCCGAGGAGAGTCCCTCATACAATGAGAAGTTCTTC.

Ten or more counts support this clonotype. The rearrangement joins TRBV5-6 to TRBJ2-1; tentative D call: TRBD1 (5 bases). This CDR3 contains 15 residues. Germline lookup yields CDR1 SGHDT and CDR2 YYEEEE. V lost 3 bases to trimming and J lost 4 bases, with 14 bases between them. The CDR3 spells CASSSLDKTYNEQFF. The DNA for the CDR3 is TGTGCCAGCAGCTCCCTGGACAAGACTTACAATGAGCAGTTCTTC.

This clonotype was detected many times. CDR3 nucleotides: TGTGCCAGCAGCTTATTGGGGGGGGCGGAGTCCCAAGAGACCCAGTACTTC. Amino acid sequence: CASSLLGGAESQETQYF. The chain couples TRBV11-2 to TRBJ2-5; possible D gene TRBD2, 7 bases. This CDR3 contains 17 residues. Trimming pared 2 bases from V and 1 base from J, leaving 17 bases between. Germline CDR1 reads SGHAT; CDR2 reads FQNNGV.

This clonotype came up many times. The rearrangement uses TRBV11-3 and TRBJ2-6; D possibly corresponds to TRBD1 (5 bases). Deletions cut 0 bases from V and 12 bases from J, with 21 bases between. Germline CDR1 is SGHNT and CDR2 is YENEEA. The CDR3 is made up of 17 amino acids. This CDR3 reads CASSLEGPFLAGGVLTF. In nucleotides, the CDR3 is TGTGCCAGCAGCTTAGAGGGGCCCTTTTTGGCAGGCGGCGTCCTGACTTTC.

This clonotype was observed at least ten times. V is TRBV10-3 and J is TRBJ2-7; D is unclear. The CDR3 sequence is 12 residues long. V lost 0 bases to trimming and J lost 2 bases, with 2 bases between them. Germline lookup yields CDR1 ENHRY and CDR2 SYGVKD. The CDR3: CAISESPYEQYF. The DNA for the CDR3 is TGTGCCATCAGTGAGTCTCCCTACGAGCAGTACTTC.

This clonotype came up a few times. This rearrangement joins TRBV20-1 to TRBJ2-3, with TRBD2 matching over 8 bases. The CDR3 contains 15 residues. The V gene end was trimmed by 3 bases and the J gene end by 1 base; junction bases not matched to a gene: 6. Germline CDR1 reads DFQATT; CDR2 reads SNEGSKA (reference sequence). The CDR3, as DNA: TGCAGTGCTAGTCTACCGGGGGGGGGCACAGATACGCAGTATTTT. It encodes CSASLPGGGTDTQYF.

Written as DNA, the CDR3 is TGCAGTGCTACCCGAGACCACCGTGGGGCTGAAGCTTTCTTT. Translation: CSATRDHRGAEAFF. The rearrangement uses TRBV20-1 and TRBJ1-1; D uncertain. Germline V lookup: CDR1 DFQATT, CDR2 SNEGSKA (reference sequence). V gave up 4 bases and J gave up 6 bases, with 18 bases separating them. CDR3 length equals 14 residues.

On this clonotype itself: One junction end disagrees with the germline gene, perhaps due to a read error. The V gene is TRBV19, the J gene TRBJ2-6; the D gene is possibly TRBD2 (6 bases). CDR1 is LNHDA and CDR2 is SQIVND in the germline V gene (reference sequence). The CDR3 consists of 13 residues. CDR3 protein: CSSSIPGLNVLTF. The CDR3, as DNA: TGTTCCAGTAGTATTCCGGGACTCAACGTCCTGACTTTC.

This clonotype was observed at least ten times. Here the CDR3 reads CASSLDSSGRSYGYTF. For the CDR3, the DNA is TGTGCCAGCAGCTTAGATTCGTCAGGGCGGTCCTATGGCTACACCTTC. The chain employs TRBV7-2 and TRBJ1-2; possibly TRBD1 for D (5 bases). The germline V and J ends were trimmed by 1 base and 4 bases, with 16 bases remaining between them. Germline CDR1 SGHTA, CDR2 FQGNSA. This CDR3 spans 16 amino acids.

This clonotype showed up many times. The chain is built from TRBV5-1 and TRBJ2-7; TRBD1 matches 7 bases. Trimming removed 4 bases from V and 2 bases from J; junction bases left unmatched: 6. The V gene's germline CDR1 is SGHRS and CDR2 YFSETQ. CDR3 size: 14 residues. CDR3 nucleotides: TGCGCCAGCAGCCAAGACAGGGCCACCTACGAGCAGTACTTC. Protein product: CASSQDRATYEQYF.

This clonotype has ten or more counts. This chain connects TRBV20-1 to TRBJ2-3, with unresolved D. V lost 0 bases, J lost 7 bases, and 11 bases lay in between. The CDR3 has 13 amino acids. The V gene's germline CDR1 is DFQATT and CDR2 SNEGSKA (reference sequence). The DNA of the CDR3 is TGCAGTGCTAGAGATCAACGAGGAAATACGCAGTATTTT. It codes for CSARDQRGNTQYF.

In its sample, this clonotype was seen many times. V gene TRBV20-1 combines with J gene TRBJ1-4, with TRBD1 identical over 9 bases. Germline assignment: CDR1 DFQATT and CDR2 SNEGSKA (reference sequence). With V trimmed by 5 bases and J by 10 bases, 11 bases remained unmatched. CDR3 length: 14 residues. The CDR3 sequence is CSAPTTGGVGKLFF. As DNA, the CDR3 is TGCAGTGCTCCTACGACAGGGGGAGTTGGAAAACTGTTTTTT.

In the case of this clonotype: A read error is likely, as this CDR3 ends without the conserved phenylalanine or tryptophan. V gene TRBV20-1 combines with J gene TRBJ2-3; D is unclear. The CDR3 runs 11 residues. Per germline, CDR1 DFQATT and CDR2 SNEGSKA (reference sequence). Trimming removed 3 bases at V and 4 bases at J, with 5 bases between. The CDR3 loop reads CSASVPDTQYV. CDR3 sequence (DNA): TGCAGTGCTAGCGTCCCAGATACGCAGTATGTT.

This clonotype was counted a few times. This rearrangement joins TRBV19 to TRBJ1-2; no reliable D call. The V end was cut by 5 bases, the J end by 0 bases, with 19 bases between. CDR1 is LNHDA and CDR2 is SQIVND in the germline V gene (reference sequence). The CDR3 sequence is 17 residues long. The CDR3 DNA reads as TGTGCCAGTAGTTGGGATGGTAGCCGGATAGCTAACTATGGCTACACCTTC. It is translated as CASSWDGSRIANYGYTF. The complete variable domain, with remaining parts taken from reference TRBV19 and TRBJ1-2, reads DGGITQSPKYLFRKEGQNVTLSCEQNLNHDAMYWYRQDPGQGLRLIYYSQIVNDFQKGDIAEGYSVSREKKESFPLTVTSAQKNPTAFYLCASSWDGSRIANYGYTFGSGTRLTVV.

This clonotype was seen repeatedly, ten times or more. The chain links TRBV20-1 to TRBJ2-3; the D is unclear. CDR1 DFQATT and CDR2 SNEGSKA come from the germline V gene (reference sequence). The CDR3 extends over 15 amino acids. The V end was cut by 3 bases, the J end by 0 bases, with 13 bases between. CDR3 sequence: CSARVIGLSTDTQYF. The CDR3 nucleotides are TGCAGTGCTAGGGTTATAGGCCTTAGCACAGATACGCAGTATTTT.

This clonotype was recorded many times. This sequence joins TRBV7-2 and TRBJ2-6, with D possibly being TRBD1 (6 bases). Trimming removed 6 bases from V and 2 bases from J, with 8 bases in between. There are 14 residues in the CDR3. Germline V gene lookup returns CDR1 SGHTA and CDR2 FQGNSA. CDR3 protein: CASSTGTGANVLTF. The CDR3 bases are TGTGCCAGCAGTACAGGGACTGGGGCCAACGTCCTGACTTTC.

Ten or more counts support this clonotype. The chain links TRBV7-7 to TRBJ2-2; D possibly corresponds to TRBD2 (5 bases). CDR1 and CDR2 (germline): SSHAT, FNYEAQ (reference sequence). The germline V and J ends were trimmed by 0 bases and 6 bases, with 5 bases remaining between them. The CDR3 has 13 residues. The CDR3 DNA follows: TGTGCCAGCAGCTTAGCCGGGGCCGGGGAGCTGTTTTTT. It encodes CASSLAGAGELFF.

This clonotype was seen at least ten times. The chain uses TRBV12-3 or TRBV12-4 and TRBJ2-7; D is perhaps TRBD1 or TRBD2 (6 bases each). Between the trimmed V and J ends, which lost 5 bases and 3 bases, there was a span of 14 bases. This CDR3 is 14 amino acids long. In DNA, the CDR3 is TGTGCCAGCAGTCCGGAGGGACACCTCTACGAGCAGTACTTC. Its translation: CASSPEGHLYEQYF.

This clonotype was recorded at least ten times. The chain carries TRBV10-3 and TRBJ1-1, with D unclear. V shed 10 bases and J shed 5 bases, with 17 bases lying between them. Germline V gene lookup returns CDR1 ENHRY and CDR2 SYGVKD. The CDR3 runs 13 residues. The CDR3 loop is CATVILEGTEAFF. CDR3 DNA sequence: TGTGCCACCGTCATACTGGAAGGTACTGAAGCTTTCTTT.

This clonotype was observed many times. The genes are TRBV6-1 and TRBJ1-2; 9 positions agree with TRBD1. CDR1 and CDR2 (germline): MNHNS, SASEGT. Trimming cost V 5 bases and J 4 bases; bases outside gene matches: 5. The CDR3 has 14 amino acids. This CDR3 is CASSLETGGYGYTF. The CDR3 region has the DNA TGTGCCAGCAGTCTCGAGACAGGGGGCTATGGCTACACCTTC.

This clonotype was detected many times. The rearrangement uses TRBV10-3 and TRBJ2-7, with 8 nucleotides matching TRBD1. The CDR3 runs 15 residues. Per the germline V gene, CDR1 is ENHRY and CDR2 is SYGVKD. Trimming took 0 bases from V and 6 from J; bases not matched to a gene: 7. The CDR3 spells CAISESMQGAGEQYF. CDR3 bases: TGTGCCATCAGTGAGTCGATGCAGGGGGCAGGCGAGCAGTACTTC.

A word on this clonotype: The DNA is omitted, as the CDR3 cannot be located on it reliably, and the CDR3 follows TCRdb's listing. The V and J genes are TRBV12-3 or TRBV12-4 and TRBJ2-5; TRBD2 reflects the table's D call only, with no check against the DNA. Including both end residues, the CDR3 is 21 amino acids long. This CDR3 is CASSPPRLDTEAFFGQETQYF.

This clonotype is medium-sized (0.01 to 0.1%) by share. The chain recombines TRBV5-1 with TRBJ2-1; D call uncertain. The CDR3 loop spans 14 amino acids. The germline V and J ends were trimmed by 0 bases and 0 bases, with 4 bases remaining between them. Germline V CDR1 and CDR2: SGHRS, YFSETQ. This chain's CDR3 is CASSLGGSYNEQFF. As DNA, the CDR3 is TGCGCCAGCAGCTTGGGGGGCTCCTACAATGAGCAGTTCTTC.

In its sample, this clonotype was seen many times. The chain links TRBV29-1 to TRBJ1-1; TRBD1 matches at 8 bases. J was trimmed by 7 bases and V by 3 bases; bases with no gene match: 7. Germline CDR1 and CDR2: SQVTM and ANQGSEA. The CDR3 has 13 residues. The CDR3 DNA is TGCAGCGTTGAGGCCACAGGGGGAGGTGAAGCTTTCTTT. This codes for CSVEATGGGEAFF. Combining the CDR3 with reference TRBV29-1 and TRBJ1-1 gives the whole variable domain SAVISQKPSRDICQRGTSLTIQCQVDSQVTMMFWYRQQPGQSLTLIATANQGSEATYESGFVIDKFPISRPNLTFSTLTVSNMSPEDSSIYLCSVEATGGGEAFFGQGTRLTVV.

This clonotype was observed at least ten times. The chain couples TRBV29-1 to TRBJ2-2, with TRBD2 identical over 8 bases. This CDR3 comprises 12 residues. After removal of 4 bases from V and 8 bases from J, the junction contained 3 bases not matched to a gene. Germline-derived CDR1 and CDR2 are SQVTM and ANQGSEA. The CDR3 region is CSVGGGQGELFF. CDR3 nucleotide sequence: TGCAGCGTTGGCGGGGGGCAGGGGGAGCTGTTTTTT.

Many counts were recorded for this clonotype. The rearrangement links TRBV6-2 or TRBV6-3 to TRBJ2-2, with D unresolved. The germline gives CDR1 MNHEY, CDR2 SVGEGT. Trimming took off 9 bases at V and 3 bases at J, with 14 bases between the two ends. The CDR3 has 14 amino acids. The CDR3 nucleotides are TGTGCCAGTACTGGACCCTGGGACACCGGGGAGCTGTTTTTT. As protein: CASTGPWDTGELFF.

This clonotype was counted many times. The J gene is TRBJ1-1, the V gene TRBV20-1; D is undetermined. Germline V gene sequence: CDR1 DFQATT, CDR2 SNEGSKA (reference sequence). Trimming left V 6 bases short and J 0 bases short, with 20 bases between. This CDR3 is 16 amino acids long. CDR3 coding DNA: TGCAGTGCCCACAAACTTAGGGCCAGATTGAACACTGAAGCTTTCTTT. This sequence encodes CSAHKLRARLNTEAFF.